A single sample is the source of the 18 T cell receptor beta chains below, sequenced in a study of shared clonotypes between healthy human individuals. Method: immunoSEQ multiplex PCR; TCRdb's copy keeps in-frame clones and lacks some. The table includes roughly 2.2 million clones, approximately 93% detected once. Sequences were obtained from naive CD4+ T cells from PBMCs. As to subset: CD45RA+ positively selected. The receptors were gathered from a man aged 18 to 30 in good health. Some clones in this sample may be carry-over from other donors' samples.

The rearrangement joins TRBV11-2 to TRBJ2-1; the match to TRBD2 covers 9 bases. The junction had 3 bases not matched to a gene; V was cut back by 4 bases and J by 2 bases. Germline CDR1 is SGHAT and CDR2 is FQNNGV. The CDR3 loop spans 15 amino acids. CDR3 DNA sequence: TGTGCCAGCAGCTCAATAGCGGGAGCCTACAATGAGCAGTTCTTC. Translation gives CASSSIAGAYNEQFF.

The rearrangement uses TRBV5-4 and TRBJ2-3, with D perhaps TRBD2 (6 bases). With 0 bases removed from V and 5 bases from J, the gap between germline ends came to 10 bases. The germline CDR1 and CDR2 sequences are SGHNT and YYREEE (reference sequence). This CDR3 is 14 amino acids long. CDR3 residues: CASSLGRERDTQYF. The CDR3 DNA is TGTGCCAGCAGCTTGGGACGGGAGCGAGATACGCAGTATTTT.

V is TRBV7-2 and J is TRBJ2-3; 7 bases agree with TRBD2. With V trimmed by 5 bases and J by 2 bases, 7 bases remained unmatched. The CDR3 is 15 amino acids. Per germline, CDR1 SGHTA and CDR2 FQGNSA. The CDR3 reads CASSRRAGPTDTQYF. The CDR3 DNA reads as TGTGCCAGCAGCCGTCGAGCGGGACCCACAGATACGCAGTATTTT.

This clone appeared once. The rearrangement links TRBV27 to TRBJ2-7, with unresolved D. This CDR3 comprises 13 residues. V was trimmed by 0 bases and J by 6 bases, leaving 9 bases between them. Germline CDR1 and CDR2: MNHEY and SMNVEV (reference sequence). CDR3 protein: CASSLSPSFEQYF. The CDR3 DNA sequence: TGTGCCAGCAGTTTATCCCCTTCATTCGAGCAGTACTTC.

The chain employs TRBV5-1 and TRBJ2-1, with a tentative D call TRBD1 (6 bases). Trimming cost V 4 bases and J 12 bases, with 23 bases left between them. Germline V CDR1 and CDR2: SGHRS, YFSETQ. The CDR3 spans 15 residues. CDR3: CASSRDEVQGRGQFF. CDR3 sequence (DNA): TGCGCCAGCAGCCGAGACGAAGTACAGGGACGGGGGCAGTTCTTC. The whole variable domain, remainder taken from reference TRBV5-1 and TRBJ2-1, is KAGVTQTPRYLIKTRGQQVTLSCSPISGHRSVSWYQQTPGQGLQFLFEYFSETQRNKGNFPGRFSGRQFSNSRSEMNVSTLELGDSALYLCASSRDEVQGRGQFFGPGTRLTVL.

This chain connects TRBV19 to TRBJ1-2, with D uncertain. This CDR3 comprises 12 residues. Per germline, CDR1 LNHDA and CDR2 SQIVND (reference sequence). V lost 7 bases and J lost 2, with 8 bases in between. The CDR3 loop reads CASTVQNYGYTF. In DNA form, the CDR3 reads TGTGCCAGTACGGTCCAGAACTATGGCTACACCTTC.

V is TRBV10-3 and J is TRBJ2-7; TRBD1 matches at 9 bases. Germline values: CDR1 ENHRY, CDR2 SYGVKD. V was clipped by 4 bases and J by 3 bases; unmatched bases: 10. The CDR3 contains 16 residues. The DNA for the CDR3 is TGTGCCATCAGTGCCCGACAGGGGGGCCCTAACTACGAGCAGTACTTC. This gives the protein CAISARQGGPNYEQYF.

This chain connects TRBV2 to TRBJ2-7; D assignment may be TRBD1 or TRBD2 (5 bases each). This CDR3 is built from 13 residues. Per germline, CDR1 SNHLY and CDR2 FYNNEI. Trimming left V 4 bases short and J 5 bases short, with 12 bases between. In DNA form, the CDR3 reads TGTGCCAGCAGTGCAGGGCTAGCCAACGAGCAGTACTTC. Translated: CASSAGLANEQYF.

The rearrangement links TRBV2 to TRBJ2-1; 10 bases align to TRBD2. The CDR3 contains 16 residues. With 5 bases clipped from V and 3 bases from J, the junction kept 7 bases outside the gene matches. Germline loops: CDR1 SNHLY, CDR2 FYNNEI. CDR3 in amino acids: CASSKGLAELYNEQFF. The CDR3 DNA reads as TGTGCCAGCAGTAAAGGACTAGCGGAGCTCTACAATGAGCAGTTCTTC.

V gene TRBV21-1 combines with J gene TRBJ1-1; no check of the table's D call, TRBD1, against the DNA was made. TRBV21-1 is noted as a pseudogene. This CDR3 has 16 amino acids. CDR3: CASSKSSLGANTEAFF. The CDR3 region has the DNA TGTGCCAGCAGCAAGTCTTCACTGGGGGCGAACACTGAAGCTTTCTTT.

In the case of this clone: At the DNA level, this CDR3 is encoded by other sequences in the same sample as well. The genes are TRBV7-9 and TRBJ2-3; possibly TRBD1 for D (5 bases). Germline lookup yields CDR1 SEHNR and CDR2 FQNEAQ (reference sequence). V was clipped by 5 bases and J by 3 bases, with 9 bases between them. The CDR3 has 13 residues. The CDR3: CASSPAGTDTQYF. CDR3 DNA: TGTGCCAGCAGCCCTGCAGGGACAGATACGCAGTATTTT.

The chain has TRBV19 and TRBJ1-5; TRBD1 matches 8 bases. This CDR3 region has 15 residues. Germline lookup yields CDR1 LNHDA and CDR2 SQIVND (reference sequence). After removal of 7 bases from V and 4 bases from J, the junction contained 9 bases not matched to a gene. Written as DNA, the CDR3 is TGTGCCAGTAACCTGAGGACAGGGAGGAATCAGCCCCAGCATTTT. Residues: CASNLRTGRNQPQHF. Full variable domain (remainder filled in from reference TRBV19 and TRBJ1-5): DGGITQSPKYLFRKEGQNVTLSCEQNLNHDAMYWYRQDPGQGLRLIYYSQIVNDFQKGDIAEGYSVSREKKESFPLTVTSAQKNPTAFYLCASNLRTGRNQPQHFGDGTRLSIL.

The gene calls are TRBV5-1 and TRBJ2-7, with D perhaps matching TRBD1 or TRBD2 (6 bases each). CDR1 and CDR2 from the germline V gene are SGHRS and YFSETQ. Trimming cost V 4 bases and J 3 bases, with 17 bases left between them. The CDR3 runs to 15 residues. CDR3 nucleotides: TGCGCCAGCAGCCCGCAGGGAGGACAGCTCTACGAGCAGTACTTC. It is translated as CASSPQGGQLYEQYF.

V usage is TRBV13 and J usage is TRBJ2-7; TRBD1 matches 7 bases. Germline CDR1 reads PRHDT; CDR2 reads FYEKMQ (reference sequence). Trimming cost V 8 bases and J 4 bases; bases outside gene matches: 8. The CDR3 has 13 residues. The CDR3 DNA is TGTGCCAGCGGGTACAGGGGTTATTACGAGCAGTACTTC. It yields the protein CASGYRGYYEQYF.

The V call is TRBV28, the J call TRBJ1-3; D perhaps matches TRBD1 (5 bases). Germline CDR1 reads MDHEN; CDR2 reads SYDVKM. There are 16 residues in the CDR3. V dropped 8 bases and J dropped 7 bases, with 24 bases sitting between them. The CDR3 nucleotides are TGTGCCAGCGGACTATCCCGGGACTCCCGGCGGAACACCATATATTTT. It translates to CASGLSRDSRRNTIYF.

Only one count was recorded for this clone. The V call is TRBV2, the J call TRBJ2-3; D is possibly TRBD2 (5 bases). The CDR3 covers 15 residues. V dropped 6 bases and J dropped 0 bases, with 13 bases sitting between them. Germline CDR1 reads SNHLY; CDR2 reads FYNNEI. CDR3 residues: CASRNFRESTDTQYF. The CDR3 nucleotides read TGTGCCAGCAGGAACTTTCGGGAAAGCACAGATACGCAGTATTTT.

The chain recombines TRBV6-5 with TRBJ1-1; possibly TRBD1 for D (6 bases). Germline assignment: CDR1 MNHEY and CDR2 SVGAGI. Trimming took 2 bases from V and 0 from J, leaving 13 bases between them. This CDR3 spans 16 amino acids. The CDR3 DNA reads TGTGCCAGCAGTTACGAGGACAGTCCTATGAACACTGAAGCTTTCTTT. Protein: CASSYEDSPMNTEAFF.

V is TRBV9 and J is TRBJ1-2, with 10 bases aligning to TRBD1. Unmatched junction bases numbered 5, after V lost 7 bases and J lost 2 bases. The CDR3 length is 14 residues. CDR1 is SGDLS and CDR2 is YYNGEE in the germline V gene. DNA of the CDR3: TGTGCCAGCGCGGGACAGGGGAAAAACTATGGCTACACCTTC. It yields the protein CASAGQGKNYGYTF.